The clone carrying this T cell receptor (beta chain) was counted once. Sequencing was performed with immunoSEQ multiplex PCR; in TCRdb, only in-frame clones are kept and a portion is missing. The data contain 130,000 or so clones, approximately 90% of them singletons. This specimen belongs to a study of T cell responses to AZD1222 COVID-19 vaccine. Germline-derived CDR1 and CDR2 are LGHDT and YNNKEL (reference sequence). The CDR3 runs 13 residues. Trimming removed 5 bases from V and 0 bases from J, with 7 bases in between. Sequencing was performed on peripheral blood, taken on day 0 of AZD1222 vaccination. This clonotype originated in an adult in good health. The chain recombines TRBV3-1 (or the pseudogene TRBV3-2) with TRBJ1-1, with unresolved D. The CDR3 DNA follows: TGTGCCAGCAGCGCGACGGTGAACACTGAAGCTTTCTTT. It encodes CASSATVNTEAFF.